Here is one TCR beta chain with its context. Its target is not known. The CDR3 extends over 21 amino acids. Germline V gene sequence: CDR1 LGHDT, CDR2 YNNKEL (reference sequence). After removal of 0 bases from V and 5 bases from J, the junction contained 14 bases not matched to a gene. This specimen comes from a study of T cell responses to AZD1222 COVID-19 vaccine. General study points: It was only 6 or 7 AZD1222 recipients who were seropositive at baseline. Rises in breadth and depth of Spike-specific TCRs came after two AZD1222 doses.

This table comes from immunoSEQ multiplex PCR, and its TCRdb copy is limited to in-frame clones, with some not included. The sample has about 120,000 clones, approximately 85% seen once. This chain joins TRBV3-1 (or the pseudogene TRBV3-2) and TRBJ2-2, with 14 bases matching TRBD2. The source material was peripheral blood, sampled on day 0 of MenACWY control vaccination. The receptor was isolated from an adult in good health. CDR3 sequence: CASSQDYDIGLAGGRTGELFF. For the CDR3, the DNA is TGTGCCAGCAGCCAAGATTACGATATTGGACTAGCGGGAGGTAGGACCGGGGAGCTGTTTTTT.